One and the same sample provided the 9 T cell receptor beta chains below, sequenced in a study of cytomegalovirus exposure and HLA in healthy donors. Primers for the PCR totalled 60 Vbeta and 13 Jbeta. Measured with immunoSEQ multiplex PCR; TCRdb has only the in-frame clones, and not every one. The table includes 99,000 or so clones, approximately 69% detected once. The sequenced material came from PBMCs. These receptors were taken from a man aged 25-45 years in good health and CMV-seronegative.

V and J are TRBV30 and TRBJ2-1; 10 bases are shared with TRBD2. Germline-derived CDR1 and CDR2 are GTSNPN and SVGIG (reference sequence). The CDR3 is 17 amino acids. The ends lost 2 bases at V and 0 bases at J; junction bases unmatched: 7. For the CDR3, the DNA is TGTGCCTGGAGTCCTAGCGGGAGAGGATTCTCCTACAATGAGCAGTTCTTC. Its protein product is CAWSPSGRGFSYNEQFF.

In its sample, this clone was seen a few times. The chain is built from TRBV2 and TRBJ2-1, with 13 bases that match TRBD2. J lost 10 bases, V lost 6 bases, and 9 bases had no gene match. The CDR3 runs to 15 residues. In germline, CDR1 is SNHLY, CDR2 FYNNEI. CDR3 in amino acids: CASRDRTSGSREQFF. CDR3 nucleotides: TGTGCCAGCAGAGACAGGACTAGCGGGAGTAGAGAGCAGTTCTTC.

In nucleotides, the CDR3 is TGTGCCAGCAGGAAGGACAGGGGGAATCAGCCCCAGCATTTT. Translating gives CASRKDRGNQPQHF. V and J are TRBV6-5 and TRBJ1-5, with 10 bases fitting TRBD1. CDR1 and CDR2 from the germline V gene are MNHEY and SVGAGI. The CDR3 loop spans 14 amino acids. With V trimmed by 6 bases and J by 4 bases, 3 bases remained unmatched.

The chain couples TRBV4-3 to TRBJ2-7; 10 bases line up with TRBD2. The CDR3 spans 20 residues. V dropped 0 bases and J dropped 1; count of bases not matched to a gene: 15. CDR1 and CDR2 from the germline V gene are LGHNA and YSLEER. The CDR3 DNA reads as TGCGCCAGCAGCCAAGATATGGCTAGCGGGAGTCGGGGTGGGTCCTACGAGCAGTACTTC. This codes for CASSQDMASGSRGGSYEQYF.

J is TRBJ2-1 and V is TRBV11-3; D is perhaps TRBD2 (5 bases). Germline values: CDR1 SGHNT, CDR2 YENEEA. This CDR3 region has 13 residues. Trimming shortened V by 1 base and J by 7 bases, and 8 bases separated the two germline ends. CDR3 sequence: CASSLGSGNEQFF. CDR3 DNA: TGTGCCAGCAGCTTAGGGTCGGGGAATGAGCAGTTCTTC.

V is TRBV19 and J is TRBJ1-5, with a tentative D call TRBD1 (5 bases). The V end was cut by 5 bases, the J end by 7 bases, with 9 bases between. The CDR3 runs to 12 residues. Germline CDR1 LNHDA, CDR2 SQIVND (reference sequence). CDR3 sequence: CASSPQGQPQHF. Here the CDR3 DNA reads TGTGCCAGTAGTCCCCAGGGACAGCCCCAGCATTTT.

The J gene is TRBJ2-1, the V gene TRBV5-1, with D unclear. The CDR3 length is 16 residues. CDR1 is SGHRS, CDR2 YFSETQ, per germline. Trimming left V 0 bases short and J 0 bases short, with 10 bases between. The CDR3 reads CASSLAGVSSYNEQFF. The CDR3 nucleotides read TGCGCCAGCAGCTTGGCCGGAGTTAGCTCCTACAATGAGCAGTTCTTC.

This clone came up a few times. The chain combines TRBV2 with TRBJ1-2, with TRBD1 matching 12 bases. Losses at the gene ends were 3 bases for V and 6 bases for J; bases not matched to a gene: 5. This CDR3 contains 15 residues. Germline CDR1 SNHLY, CDR2 FYNNEI. The CDR3 DNA reads as TGTGCCAGCAGTGAGGGACAGGGGGCTCGCGATGGCTACACCTTC. Protein product: CASSEGQGARDGYTF.

This rearrangement joins TRBV9 to TRBJ2-1, with TRBD2 matching over 7 bases. This CDR3 is built from 14 residues. Losses at the gene ends were 2 bases for V and 9 bases for J; bases not matched to a gene: 8. Germline assignment: CDR1 SGDLS and CDR2 YYNGEE. CDR3 bases: TGTGCCAGCAGCGTTGGGGGAGGGCCCGGTGAGCAGTTCTTC. It codes for CASSVGGGPGEQFF.